A selection of T cell receptor beta chains follows, all from one sample in a study of shared clonotypes between healthy human individuals. TCRdb keeps only in-frame clones here, not all; method: immunoSEQ multiplex PCR. Of roughly 2.5 million clones detected, around 90% appear once; the ten largest clones hold around 0.15%. The material sequenced was naive CD4+ T cells sorted from blood. Every receptor here comes from a man between 18 and 35 years old in good health. CDR3s include the opening cysteine and the closing phenylalanine or tryptophan. D genes are given only for firm matches. Expanded clones are given a class, and other clones once, few, many or no size at all.

>TRBV6-1|.|.|TRBJ2-5
TGTGCCAGCAGTGGCGCAGGGGCCTTAGAAGAGACCCAGTACTTC
CASSGAGALEETQYF
>TRBV7-9|.|.|TRBJ1-1
TGTGCCAGCAGCTACTCCGGGACAAAAGACACTGAAGCTTTCTTT
CASSYSGTKDTEAFF
>TRBV7-6|once|TRBD2|TRBJ2-1
TGTGCCAGCAGCTCCTGGACTAGCGGGGGAAATGAGCAGTTCTTC
CASSSWTSGGNEQFF
>TRBV18|.|.|TRBJ2-3
TGTGCCAGCTCACCAGGGACGCACACAGATACGCAGTATTTT
CASSPGTHTDTQYF
>TRBV4-1|.|TRBD1|TRBJ2-5
TGCGCCAGCAGCCTATCCAGGGGGTACCAAGAGACCCAGTACTTC
CASSLSRGYQETQYF
>TRBV5-4|.|.|TRBJ2-1
TGTGCCAGCAGCTTTACCCCGAGCTCCTACAATGAGCAGTTCTTC
CASSFTPSSYNEQFF
>TRBV6-1|once|.|TRBJ2-1
TGTGCCAGCAGTGAAGTCGGGGGACGGTCCTACAATGAGCAGTTCTTC
CASSEVGGRSYNEQFF
>TRBV5-1|.|TRBD1|TRBJ2-3
TGCGCCAGCAGCCAGGACAGGCCAAGCACAGATACGCAGTATTTT
CASSQDRPSTDTQYF
>TRBV2|.|TRBD2|TRBJ2-1
TGTGCCAGCAGTGGAATTCAGGCTAGCGGGGCCGCGGGGCAGTTCTTC
CASSGIQASGAAGQFF
>TRBV13|.|.|TRBJ2-7
TGTGCCAGCAGCTTCACAACCTACGAGCAGTACTTC
CASSFTTYEQYF
>TRBV11-2|.|.|TRBJ1-5
TGTGCCAGCAGCTTAGCAGGGGCAGGTCAGCCCCAGCATTTT
CASSLAGAGQPQHF
>TRBV9|.|.|TRBJ1-5
TGTGCCAGCAGCCCTGACGGGATTAGCAATCAGCCCCAGCATTTT
CASSPDGISNQPQHF
>TRBV5-5|.|.|TRBJ1-6
TGTGCCAGCAGCATTTCACCCCGGGACACCCTCCACTTT
CASSISPRDTLHF
>TRBV7-9|.|.|TRBJ2-6
TGTGCCAGCAGCTTACAGGGAATTGGGGCCAACGTCCTGACTTTC
CASSLQGIGANVLTF
>TRBV14|.|TRBD2|TRBJ2-1
TGTGCCAGCAGCCGAGGACTAGCGGGAGCGTTTACTGGCTACAATGAGCAGTTCTTC
CASSRGLAGAFTGYNEQFF
>TRBV5-4|.|.|TRBJ2-5
TGTGCCAGCAGCTTGGATCCAGGGACTCGGGAGACCCAGTACTTC
CASSLDPGTRETQYF
>TRBV7-2|.|TRBD2|TRBJ2-1
TGTGCCAGCAGCCCAGGGGGACTAGCAAGGAATGAGCAGTTCTTC
CASSPGGLARNEQFF
>TRBV2|.|.|TRBJ1-2
TGTGCCAGCAGTGAAGGAGGAAATCTTTATGGCTACACCTTC
CASSEGGNLYGYTF
>TRBV7-2|.|.|TRBJ2-7
TGTGCCAGCAGCTTAGAATTCCAGGGGGGGTACGAGCAGTACTTC
CASSLEFQGGYEQYF
>TRBV2|few|.|TRBJ2-5
TGTGCCAGCAGTGGACTAGCGGGACAGGGGGAGACCCAGTACTTC
CASSGLAGQGETQYF
>TRBV30|once|.|TRBJ1-3
TGTGCCTGGAGTGTCCCCCCTGGAGGTCTAACATATTTT
CAWSVPPGGLTYF
>TRBV30|once|.|TRBJ1-6
TGTGCCTGGAGTCAGGGCGATCTTTATAATTCACCCCTCCACTTT
CAWSQGDLYNSPLHF
>TRBV5-4|.|.|TRBJ2-7
TGTGCCAGCAGCTTTGGCCCTGGAGGACAAGACTACGAGCAGTACTTC
CASSFGPGGQDYEQYF
>TRBV5-1|.|.|TRBJ2-5
TGCGCCAGCAGCCGGGGGTTCCAAGAGACCCAGTACTTC
CASSRGFQETQYF
>TRBV7-2|.|.|TRBJ1-1
TGTGCCAGCAGCTTCACAGGGATGGCAGCTTTCTTT
CASSFTGMAAFF
>TRBV2|.|TRBD2|TRBJ2-7
TGTGCCGGGGGACTAGCGGCCTACGAGCAGTACTTC
CAGGLAAYEQYF
>TRBV6-1|.|.|TRBJ1-5
TGTGCCAGCAGTGCTACAGGGATCCAGCCCCAGCATTTT
CASSATGIQPQHF
>TRBV7-8|.|TRBD1|TRBJ1-2
TGTGCCAGCAGCTTAGCGGGACAGGGAACCTACACCTTC
CASSLAGQGTYTF
>TRBV18|.|.|TRBJ2-7
TGTGCCAGCTCACCACCCTACAGTACTACCTACGAGCAGTACTTC
CASSPPYSTTYEQYF
>TRBV4-3|once|TRBD2|TRBJ2-7
TGCGCCAGCAGCGTACAACTAGCGGGAGGCCACGAGCAGTACTTC
CASSVQLAGGHEQYF
>TRBV18|.|TRBD1|TRBJ1-2
TGTGCCAGCTCACCGGGACAGCTCTATGGCTACACCTTC
CASSPGQLYGYTF
>TRBV2|.|.|TRBJ2-5
TGTGCCAGCAGTGCTGACAGAGGGGGCCAAGAGACCCAGTACTTC
CASSADRGGQETQYF
>TRBV7-3|few|.|TRBJ1-1
TGTGCCAGCAGCCAGACACCTAACACTGAAGCTTTCTTT
CASSQTPNTEAFF
>TRBV18|.|TRBD1|TRBJ2-7
TGTGCCAGCTCGCCCCGACAGGGAAGCTACGAGCAGTACTTC
CASSPRQGSYEQYF
>TRBV9|.|.|TRBJ2-2
TGTGCCAGCAGCGTATTGATAACCGGGGAGCTGTTTTTT
CASSVLITGELFF
>TRBV5-1|.|.|TRBJ1-1
TGCGCCAGCAGCTCCCAGGGGCCCCAGAACACTGAAGCTTTCTTT
CASSSQGPQNTEAFF
>TRBV5-1|.|.|TRBJ2-1
TGCGCCAGCAGCTTGGAGTCCCCCAATTACAATGAGCAGTTCTTC
CASSLESPNYNEQFF
>TRBV29-1|.|TRBD1|TRBJ2-3
TGCAGCGTTGCCAGGGGGCGAGCAGATACGCAGTATTTT
CSVARGRADTQYF
>TRBV5-1|.|TRBD1|TRBJ2-5
TGCGCCAGCAGCCCGAGGGGGCTGCAAGAGACCCAGTACTTC
CASSPRGLQETQYF
>TRBV6-5|.|.|TRBJ2-7
TGTGCCAGCACTTTACGTCGCTCCTACGAGCAGTACTTC
CASTLRRSYEQYF
>TRBV18|.|TRBD2|TRBJ2-1
TGTGCCAGCTCACTTAGCGGGACCCGGGGTGAGCAGTTCTTC
CASSLSGTRGEQFF
>TRBV6-1|.|.|TRBJ2-7
TGTGCCAGCAGTGACGGGCAGCTCCAAAGCCAGCACTTC
CASSDGQLQSQHF
>TRBV10-3|.|TRBD1|TRBJ2-1
TGTGCCGTCCGTGCCAGGACAGGGGACAATGAGCAGTTCTTC
CAVRARTGDNEQFF
>TRBV30|.|.|TRBJ2-2
TGTGCCTGGAATAAGAACAGAAACACCGGGGAGCTGTTTTTT
CAWNKNRNTGELFF
>TRBV15|.|.|TRBJ2-7
TGTGCCACCAGGGTGCCAGGGACCTACGAGCAGTACTTC
CATRVPGTYEQYF
>TRBV5-6|.|TRBD2|TRBJ2-5
TGTGCCAGCAGCTATGTCACTAGCGGGACGGAGACCCAGTACTTC
CASSYVTSGTETQYF
>TRBV15|.|.|TRBJ2-6
TGTGCCACCAACCGGGATGGCCCTTCTGGGGCCAACGTCCTGACTTTC
CATNRDGPSGANVLTF
>TRBV30|.|.|TRBJ1-6
TGTGTCTGGAGGGTGGGGGAAGGTTCACCCCTCCACTTT
CVWRVGEGSPLHF
>TRBV10-3|.|.|TRBJ2-7
TGTGCCATCAGCCCTCTCTCTAACGAGCAGTACTTC
CAISPLSNEQYF
>TRBV2|.|.|TRBJ1-2
TGTGCCAGCAACCCCTGGCACGGGATCCCCACCTTC
CASNPWHGIPTF
>TRBV5-1|.|TRBD1|TRBJ1-1
TGCGCCAGCAGCGACCGGGACAGGTCCCTGAACACTGAAGCTTTCTTT
CASSDRDRSLNTEAFF
>TRBV7-9|.|TRBD1|TRBJ2-7
TGTGCCAGCAGCTTGGGGACAGGGAACGCCTACGAGCAGTACTTC
CASSLGTGNAYEQYF
>TRBV14|.|.|TRBJ2-2
TGTGCCAGCAGCCCCTTCCGGAACACCGGGGAGCTGTTTTTT
CASSPFRNTGELFF
>TRBV5-1|.|.|TRBJ2-3
TGCGCCAGCAGCTCCCGGGGGTCCCGCACAGATACGCAGTATTTT
CASSSRGSRTDTQYF
>TRBV5-6|.|.|TRBJ1-3
TGTGCCAGCAGCTTGGCCAGGGGAAGCTCTGGAAACACCATATATTTT
CASSLARGSSGNTIYF
>TRBV18|.|.|TRBJ1-2
TGTGCCAGCTCATCACAGGTGGTGGGCTACACCTTC
CASSSQVVGYTF
>TRBV6-1|.|TRBD2|TRBJ2-5
TGTGCCAGCAGTGGCGGGGGGATTCCCCCGCGGGAGACCCAGTACTTC
CASSGGGIPPRETQYF
>TRBV18|.|TRBD1|TRBJ1-5
TGTGCCAGCTCACCGACGACAGGGGGTGTGAATCAGCCCCAGCATTTT
CASSPTTGGVNQPQHF
>TRBV4-1|few|TRBD1|TRBJ1-1
TGCGCCAGCAGCCTTCGGCCCCCCGGGACAGGGTACACTGAAGCTTTCTTT
CASSLRPPGTGYTEAFF
>TRBV6-1|.|TRBD1|TRBJ1-2
TGTGCCAGCAGTGGACAGGACAGGGCCCTTTGCTTC
CASSGQDRALCF